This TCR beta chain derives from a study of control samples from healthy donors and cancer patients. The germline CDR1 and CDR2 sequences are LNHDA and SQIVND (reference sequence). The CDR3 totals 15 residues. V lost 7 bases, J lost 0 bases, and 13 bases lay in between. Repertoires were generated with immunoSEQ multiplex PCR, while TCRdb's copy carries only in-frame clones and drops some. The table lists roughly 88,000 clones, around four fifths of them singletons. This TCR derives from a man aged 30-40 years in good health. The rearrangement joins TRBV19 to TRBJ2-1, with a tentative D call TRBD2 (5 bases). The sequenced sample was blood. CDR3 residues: CASKRAGPSYNEQFF. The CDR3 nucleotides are TGTGCCAGTAAGAGGGCGGGCCCCTCCTACAATGAGCAGTTCTTC.